Below are 9 T cell receptor beta chains sequenced from a single sample in a study of blood T cells in healthy people across ages. Combining a sample-barcoded 5' primer with a J-beta primer mix, a second PCR ran for roughly 7 to 11 cycles. MiXCR, applied by TCRdb to the 5' RACE reads, yields one record per CDR3 protein. This sample has about 1.6 million distinct CDR3 sequences; around 36% occur once, and the top ten carry about 10%. Sequences were obtained from blood. Receptor source: a young woman in good health.

The rearrangement joins TRBV10-3 to TRBJ1-2; D might be TRBD1 (5 bases). Between the trimmed V and J ends, which lost 10 bases and 0 bases, there was a span of 12 bases. CDR1 and CDR2 from the germline V gene are ENHRY and SYGVKD. The CDR3 runs 13 residues. CDR3 sequence: CASFRGANYGYTF. CDR3 sequence (DNA): TGTGCCAGCTTTCGGGGCGCTAACTATGGCTACACCTTC.

The chain combines TRBV6-1 with TRBJ1-1; D possibly corresponds to TRBD1 (5 bases). Germline lookup yields CDR1 MNHNS and CDR2 SASEGT. Trimming shortened V by 2 bases and J by 4 bases, and 14 bases separated the two germline ends. This CDR3 has 15 residues. The CDR3 region is CASSEPEGWGTEAFF. The CDR3 coding sequence is TGTGCCAGCAGTGAACCAGAGGGGTGGGGCACTGAAGCTTTCTTT.

This clonotype showed up many times. The V call is TRBV10-3, the J call TRBJ2-7, with 9 bases aligning to TRBD2. The CDR3 covers 16 residues. Per germline, CDR1 ENHRY and CDR2 SYGVKD. V trimming: 0 bases; J trimming: 0 bases; junction bases outside the gene matches: 3. CDR3 coding DNA: TGTGCCATCAGTGAGTCGGCTAGCGGGATCTCCTACGAGCAGTACTTC. Residues: CAISESASGISYEQYF.

This clonotype was seen only a few times. The J gene is TRBJ2-1, the V gene TRBV6-1; perhaps TRBD2 as D (5 bases). Germline V lookup: CDR1 MNHNS, CDR2 SASEGT. V was clipped by 8 bases and J by 9 bases, with 17 bases between them. This CDR3 region has 13 residues. The CDR3 DNA follows: TGTGCCAGCCCCCCACTTAGAGGGCTTGAGCAGTTCTTC. It translates to CASPPLRGLEQFF.

V is TRBV11-2 and J is TRBJ2-7; TRBD2 matches 11 bases. Germline V gene data show CDR1 as SGHAT and CDR2 as FQNNGV. The CDR3 loop spans 15 amino acids. V was pared by 5 bases and J by 0 bases, with 3 bases of the junction left unmatched. DNA of the CDR3: TGTGCCAGCAGCCGACTAGCGGGAATCTCCTACGAGCAGTACTTC. It yields the protein CASSRLAGISYEQYF.

The chain carries TRBV27 and TRBJ2-2; 9 bases align to TRBD2. There are 16 residues in the CDR3. Germline values: CDR1 MNHEY, CDR2 SMNVEV (reference sequence). V lost 1 base, J lost 7 bases, and 7 bases stayed unmatched. CDR3: CASSLLASGTVGELFF. The DNA for the CDR3 is TGTGCCAGCAGTTTATTGGCTAGCGGGACGGTCGGGGAGCTGTTTTTT.

Worth noting for this clonotype: At one of its ends the junction is not consistent with the germline gene, which may arise from a read error. The chain links TRBV20-1 to TRBJ2-5; 10 nucleotides align to TRBD2. The J call is uncertain, as TRBJ2-7 better fits the DNA end. The CDR3 runs 15 residues. Germline lookup yields CDR1 DFQATT and CDR2 SNEGSKA (reference sequence). The CDR3 reads CNARGSSGGLDEQYF. The CDR3, as DNA: TGCAATGCTCGCGGTAGTAGCGGGGGGCTCGACGAGCAGTACTTC.

This chain joins TRBV2 and TRBJ2-5, with 7 bases lining up with TRBD2. Germline V gene lookup returns CDR1 SNHLY and CDR2 FYNNEI. CDR3 length: 14 amino acids. J lost 3 bases, V lost 5 bases, and 6 bases had no gene match. The CDR3 DNA follows: TGTGCCAGCAGTAGAAGCGGGACTAAAGAGACCCAGTACTTC. Its protein product is CASSRSGTKETQYF.

The gene calls are TRBV20-1 and TRBJ2-1, with 7 bases lining up with TRBD1. The trim removed 5 bases at V and 3 bases at J, leaving 4 bases unmatched. This CDR3 spans 13 amino acids. Per the germline V gene, CDR1 is DFQATT and CDR2 is SNEGSKA (reference sequence). CDR3 protein: CSAARDSYNEQFF. The CDR3 DNA reads TGCAGTGCTGCCCGGGACAGCTACAATGAGCAGTTCTTC.